This TCR beta chain was obtained from a study of shared clonotypes between healthy human individuals. CDR1 and CDR2 (germline): SGHDT, YYEEEE. V was cut by 0 bases and J by 5 bases, with 14 bases left in between. The CDR3 is made up of 15 amino acids. On this clone: Antigen: not known.

The authors sequenced unsorted PBMC DNA on ten immunoSEQ deep assay plates. The method was immunoSEQ multiplex PCR; TCRdb's version includes in-frame clones alone and lacks a portion of them. The table lists hundreds of thousands of clones, about three quarters of them singletons. Study-wide results and limits: Enrolling few donors narrowed the genetic and exposure-history diversity that was represented.

The sequence derives from a woman in her thirties or forties in good health. Some clones in this sample may be carry-over from other donors' samples. The specimen sequenced was PBMCs. The chain is built from TRBV5-6 and TRBJ2-5; D is possibly TRBD1 (7 bases). In nucleotides, the CDR3 is TGTGCCAGCAGCTTGGGGCAGGGGGGTTGGGAGACCCAGTACTTC. Its translation: CASSLGQGGWETQYF.